Following are 31 T cell receptor beta chains from one sample sequenced in a study of early T cells in non-severe SARS-CoV-2 infection (dated by TCRdb to the early 2020s). Preparation of the library involved 5' RACE. The instrument was a NextSeq 500. The public reads were run again by TCRdb, first through fastp at Q25 and then through MiXCR, and only productive beta chains were kept. Each CDR3 protein gets just one entry, which takes the most common genes and DNA from the rows behind it. The sample contains around 98,000 distinct CDR3 sequences, roughly 11% of them found a single time. Approximately 5% of the sample goes to the ten largest clones. The sample was whole blood. The receptors were sampled from an adult who was a healthcare worker with PCR-confirmed SARS-CoV-2 infection or an uninfected control (not recorded which).

The sample holds many counts of this clonotype. The chain has TRBV20-1 and TRBJ2-1; TRBD1 might be the D (6 bases). CDR1 DFQATT and CDR2 SNEGSKA come from the germline V gene (reference sequence). CDR3 length: 15 residues. Deletions cut 5 bases from V and 8 bases from J, with 22 bases between. CDR3 loop: CSAPPSLQGLDEQFF. In DNA, the CDR3 is TGCAGTGCTCCCCCTTCTTTACAGGGTTTAGATGAGCAGTTCTTC.

This clonotype was recorded many times. This rearrangement joins TRBV2 to TRBJ2-1; D may be TRBD2 (6 bases). Germline V lookup: CDR1 SNHLY, CDR2 FYNNEI. The CDR3 has 12 residues. V shed 2 bases and J shed 11 bases, with 10 bases lying between them. The CDR3 is CASSERGGQQFF. The DNA of the CDR3 is TGTGCCAGCAGTGAAAGGGGAGGTCAGCAGTTCTTC.

The chain combines TRBV27 with TRBJ1-3; D is undetermined. CDR1 is MNHEY, CDR2 SMNVEV, per germline (reference sequence). The CDR3 runs 15 residues. V was clipped by 0 bases and J by 4 bases, with 10 bases between them. The CDR3 region has the DNA TGTGCCAGCAGTTTATCGATAGGGTACGGAAACACCATATATTTT. Translating gives CASSLSIGYGNTIYF.

This clonotype was found many times. The rearrangement joins TRBV7-9 to TRBJ1-2; D ambiguous. The CDR3 runs 16 residues. Germline lookup yields CDR1 SEHNR and CDR2 FQNEAQ (reference sequence). V was cut by 2 bases and J by 0 bases, with 13 bases left in between. The CDR3 DNA reads as TGTGCCAGCAGCTTATTGGACTGGGAAGCTAACTATGGCTACACCTTC. Its protein is CASSLLDWEANYGYTF.

The chain couples TRBV18 to TRBJ1-2, with 9 bases fitting TRBD1. Looked up from germline, CDR1 is KGHSH and CDR2 is LQKENI. The CDR3 covers 14 residues. V trimming: 2 bases; J trimming: 7 bases; junction bases outside the gene matches: 5. The CDR3 DNA is TGTGCCAGCTCACCAGGGACAGGGCGACGTGGCTACACCTTC. It codes for CASSPGTGRRGYTF.

The V call is TRBV18, the J call TRBJ1-2; 10 bases are a match to TRBD1. From germline, CDR1 is KGHSH and CDR2 LQKENI. The CDR3 length is 15 residues. J lost 2 bases, V lost 5 bases, and 5 bases had no gene match. The CDR3 DNA is TGTGCCAGCTCATCCTGGGACAGGGGCAACTATGGCTACACCTTC. Protein: CASSSWDRGNYGYTF.

This clonotype was detected a few times. The chain uses TRBV7-8 and TRBJ1-5, with a weak D call TRBD1 (5 bases). The CDR3 is 14 amino acids. The V gene lost 4 bases and the J gene lost 4 bases, with 11 bases spanning the gap. CDR1 is SGHVS and CDR2 is FQNEAQ in the germline V gene. The CDR3 region has the DNA TGTGCCAGCAGCTCCAACCAGGGTAATCAGCCCCAGCATTTT. It yields the protein CASSSNQGNQPQHF.

This chain links TRBV5-6 with TRBJ1-5; a possible D gene is TRBD1 (6 bases). The V gene's germline CDR1 is SGHDT and CDR2 YYEEEE. The CDR3 has 12 amino acids. Trimming stripped 0 bases from V and 15 bases from J, with 13 bases between. The DNA for the CDR3 is TGTGCCAGCAGCTTGGCGGGACACATTTTGCATTTT. Translation: CASSLAGHILHF.

This clonotype was observed many times. The chain couples TRBV5-1 to TRBJ1-2; 7 bases align to TRBD1. The junction had 10 bases not matched to a gene; V was cut back by 1 base and J by 4 bases. This CDR3 comprises 16 residues. Germline V gives CDR1 SGHRS, CDR2 YFSETQ. CDR3 in DNA: TGCGCCAGCAGCTTGTGGACAGGCCCGGCGGGCTATGGCTACACCTTC. Translated: CASSLWTGPAGYGYTF.

This clonotype was counted at least ten times. The chain joins TRBV6-5 to TRBJ1-3; no definite D call. The V end lost 6 bases, the J end lost 0 bases, and 12 bases lay between the germline ends. The CDR3 is made up of 15 amino acids. Germline-derived CDR1 and CDR2 are MNHEY and SVGAGI. The CDR3 nucleotides are TGTGCCAGCAGCCCCGACCCCGGCTCTGGAAACACCATATATTTT. Translated: CASSPDPGSGNTIYF.

The sample holds a few counts of this clonotype. The chain recombines TRBV30 with TRBJ1-2, with 7 bases identical to TRBD1. This CDR3 contains 15 residues. Trimming at V came to 0 bases and at J to 7 bases, leaving 11 bases not matched to a gene. Germline-derived CDR1 and CDR2 are GTSNPN and SVGIG (reference sequence). CDR3: CAWSVHETGFSGYTF. Written as DNA, the CDR3 is TGTGCCTGGAGTGTACATGAGACAGGGTTTAGTGGCTACACCTTC.

The chain joins TRBV29-1 to TRBJ1-2; 7 nucleotides align to TRBD1. CDR3 length: 11 amino acids. Germline CDR1 SQVTM, CDR2 ANQGSEA. Germline trimming cut 6 bases from V and 11 bases from J; bases unmatched to any gene: 9. This CDR3 is CSVGQVLSYTF. The DNA for the CDR3 is TGCAGCGTCGGACAGGTCCTAAGTTACACCTTC. Full variable domain (remainder filled in from reference TRBV29-1 and TRBJ1-2): SAVISQKPSRDICQRGTSLTIQCQVDSQVTMMFWYRQQPGQSLTLIATANQGSEATYESGFVIDKFPISRPNLTFSTLTVSNMSPEDSSIYLCSVGQVLSYTFGSGTRLTVV.

A few counts support this clonotype. The V gene is TRBV7-2, the J gene TRBJ2-1; TRBD2 is a possible D gene (6 bases). Trimming cost V 2 bases and J 6 bases, with 14 bases left between them. Germline V gene sequence: CDR1 SGHTA, CDR2 FQGNSA. The CDR3 consists of 15 residues. This CDR3 is CASSLRGGACNEQFF. CDR3 sequence (DNA): TGTGCCAGCAGCTTAAGGGGCGGGGCTTGCAATGAGCAGTTCTTC. Filled out from reference TRBV7-2 and TRBJ2-1, the complete variable domain reads GAGVSQSPSNKVTEKGKDVELRCDPISGHTALYWYRQSLGQGLEFLIYFQGNSAPDKSGLPSDRFSAERTGGSVSTLTIQRTQQEDSAVYLCASSLRGGACNEQFFGPGTRLTVL.

The V and J genes are TRBV5-4 and TRBJ1-1; D remains ambiguous. CDR3 length: 14 amino acids. The germline V gene encodes CDR1 SGHNT and CDR2 YYREEE (reference sequence). Trimming removed 8 bases from V and 0 bases from J, with 14 bases in between. CDR3 in amino acids: CASGPHNLNTEAFF. Here the CDR3 DNA reads TGTGCCAGTGGCCCCCACAACTTGAACACTGAAGCTTTCTTT.

V gene TRBV28 combines with J gene TRBJ1-2; weak D call: TRBD1 (6 bases). CDR1 MDHEN and CDR2 SYDVKM come from the germline V gene. The CDR3 extends over 18 amino acids. Trimming shortened V by 5 bases and J by 0 bases, and 22 bases separated the two germline ends. The CDR3 nucleotides read TGTGCCAGCAGTCCCGGGGGGCAGCGGACACCCGCTAACTATGGCTACACCTTC. Translating gives CASSPGGQRTPANYGYTF.

This clonotype was counted at least ten times. The chain links TRBV20-1 to TRBJ2-3; the D call may be TRBD1 or TRBD2 (5 bases each). This CDR3 contains 13 residues. Trimming stripped 0 bases from V and 4 bases from J, with 8 bases between. Germline V gives CDR1 DFQATT, CDR2 SNEGSKA (reference sequence). The CDR3 DNA sequence: TGCAGTGCTAGAGATGGGGGACCAGATACGCAGTATTTT. As protein: CSARDGGPDTQYF.

A note on this clonotype: One end of the junction fails to match germline, which may point to a read error. J is TRBJ2-1 and V is TRBV6-1; 8 nucleotides agree with TRBD1. CDR1 and CDR2 (germline): MNHNS, SASEGT. CDR3 length: 15 residues. The CDR3 region is CASTEHRGDYNEQFF. In nucleotides, the CDR3 is TGTGCCAGCACTGAACACAGGGGGGACTACAATGAGCAGTTCTTC.

This clonotype was recorded a few times. The rearrangement links TRBV2 to TRBJ1-3, with D tentatively TRBD1 (6 bases). This CDR3 spans 15 amino acids. V gave up 4 bases and J gave up 2 bases, with 12 bases separating them. From germline, CDR1 is SNHLY and CDR2 FYNNEI. DNA of the CDR3: TGTGCCAGCAGTGTGGGGGCGGTTGCTGGAAACACCATATATTTT. It is translated as CASSVGAVAGNTIYF.

This rearrangement joins TRBV7-8 to TRBJ2-5; TRBD1 might be the D (6 bases). Deletions cut 0 bases from V and 0 bases from J, with 14 bases between. The CDR3 contains 17 residues. Per germline, CDR1 SGHVS and CDR2 FQNEAQ. Written as DNA, the CDR3 is TGTGCCAGCAGCTTAGCGAGGGGGACGGGGTACCAAGAGACCCAGTACTTC. It encodes CASSLARGTGYQETQYF.

The chain combines TRBV4-2 with TRBJ2-1; D gene uncertain. Germline V CDR1 and CDR2: LGHNA, YNFKEQ. Trimming cost V 4 bases and J 7 bases, with 8 bases left between them. The CDR3 is 12 amino acids. The CDR3 reads CASSPRWNEQFF. In DNA form, the CDR3 reads TGTGCCAGCAGCCCCCGTTGGAATGAGCAGTTCTTC.

This clonotype was recorded many times. The chain carries TRBV7-3 and TRBJ2-1, with 7 bases identical to TRBD1. The V and J ends lost 1 base and 0 bases, in that order; junction bases with no gene match: 0. The CDR3 runs to 15 residues. Looked up from germline, CDR1 is SGHTA and CDR2 is FQGTGA. The CDR3 loop reads CASSLRQGSYNEQFF. CDR3 coding DNA: TGTGCCAGCAGCTTAAGACAGGGCTCCTACAATGAGCAGTTCTTC.

This clonotype was seen a handful of times. The genes are TRBV25-1 and TRBJ1-5; D is perhaps TRBD1 (6 bases). Germline lookup yields CDR1 MGHDK and CDR2 SYGVNS. Trimming removed 6 bases at V and 7 bases at J, with 19 bases between. The CDR3 loop spans 15 amino acids. CDR3 DNA: TGTGCCAGCAGCCCCAGGGGCAGAGGAGGCCAGCCCCAGCATTTT. Amino acid sequence: CASSPRGRGGQPQHF.

Only a few counts were recorded for this clonotype. The chain joins TRBV5-1 to TRBJ2-7, with a tentative D call TRBD2 (6 bases). The CDR3 has 14 amino acids. Per the germline V gene, CDR1 is SGHRS and CDR2 is YFSETQ. Trimming took off 0 bases at V and 2 bases at J, with 9 bases between the two ends. DNA for the CDR3: TGCGCCAGCAGCTTGGATGGAGGGGCCTACGAGCAGTACTTC. This codes for CASSLDGGAYEQYF.

This clonotype was picked up a small number of times. The chain combines TRBV14 with TRBJ1-2; TRBD1 agrees at 11 bases. The CDR3 is 15 amino acids. V lost 1 base and J lost 7; bases outside the gene matches: 5. Germline CDR1 and CDR2: SGHDN and FVKESK. The CDR3 nucleotides are TGTGCCAGCAGCCAAGCAAGGACAGGGGGCCGTGGCTACACCTTC. As protein: CASSQARTGGRGYTF.

This clonotype was counted between two and nine times. The chain joins TRBV5-1 to TRBJ1-1, with D hard to call. Germline CDR1 and CDR2: SGHRS and YFSETQ. V gave up 6 bases and J gave up 1 base, with 10 bases separating them. CDR3 size: 13 residues. The CDR3: CASKFAPNTEAFF. In DNA form, the CDR3 reads TGCGCCAGCAAGTTCGCACCGAACACTGAAGCTTTCTTT.

This clonotype was seen a handful of times. The chain joins TRBV5-1 to TRBJ1-1, with D possibly TRBD1 on 6 matching bases. This CDR3 contains 14 residues. V was shortened by 3 bases and J by 3 bases, with 12 bases between the two germline ends. In germline, CDR1 is SGHRS, CDR2 YFSETQ. Written as DNA, the CDR3 is TGCGCCAGCAGCTCCAATACAGGGCACACTGAAGCTTTCTTT. Protein product: CASSSNTGHTEAFF.

The rearrangement uses TRBV29-1 and TRBJ2-2, with 8 bases matching TRBD1. Germline V lookup: CDR1 SQVTM, CDR2 ANQGSEA. The V gene end was trimmed by 6 bases and the J gene end by 8 bases; junction bases not matched to a gene: 11. This CDR3 is built from 14 residues. DNA for the CDR3: TGCAGCGTCCTGGACAGGGATTTATCGGGGGAGCTGTTTTTT. This sequence encodes CSVLDRDLSGELFF.

This rearrangement joins TRBV18 to TRBJ1-4, with D unclear. V lost 6 bases, J lost 4 bases, and 12 bases lay in between. The CDR3 loop spans 14 amino acids. In germline, CDR1 is KGHSH, CDR2 LQKENI. DNA of the CDR3: TGTGCCAGCTCCGTCGGATTGAATAATGAAAAACTGTTTTTT. Its protein product is CASSVGLNNEKLFF.

This clonotype was detected only a few times. J is TRBJ2-2 and V is TRBV12-3 or TRBV12-4, with D unresolved. Trimming took 3 bases from V and 2 from J, leaving 10 bases between them. The CDR3 is 15 amino acids. CDR3 in amino acids: CASSFLGFNTGELFF. For the CDR3, the DNA is TGTGCCAGCAGTTTCCTCGGCTTTAACACCGGGGAGCTGTTTTTT.

The chain recombines TRBV27 with TRBJ1-1; 7 bases map to TRBD1. Germline CDR1 and CDR2: MNHEY and SMNVEV (reference sequence). After removal of 6 bases from V and 5 bases from J, the junction contained 6 bases not matched to a gene. The CDR3 is 13 amino acids. The CDR3 reads CASRETGKTEAFF. CDR3 coding DNA: TGTGCCAGCAGGGAGACAGGGAAGACTGAAGCTTTCTTT.

There are a few counts of this clonotype. The chain recombines TRBV11-3 with TRBJ1-4, with TRBD1 as a possible D gene (5 bases). V was clipped by 4 bases and J by 10 bases, with 13 bases between them. The CDR3 contains 13 residues. The germline V gene has CDR1 SGHNT and CDR2 YENEEA. DNA for the CDR3: TGTGCCAGCAGCTCAGGAGGGACCTCAAAACTGTTTTTT. The encoded protein is CASSSGGTSKLFF.